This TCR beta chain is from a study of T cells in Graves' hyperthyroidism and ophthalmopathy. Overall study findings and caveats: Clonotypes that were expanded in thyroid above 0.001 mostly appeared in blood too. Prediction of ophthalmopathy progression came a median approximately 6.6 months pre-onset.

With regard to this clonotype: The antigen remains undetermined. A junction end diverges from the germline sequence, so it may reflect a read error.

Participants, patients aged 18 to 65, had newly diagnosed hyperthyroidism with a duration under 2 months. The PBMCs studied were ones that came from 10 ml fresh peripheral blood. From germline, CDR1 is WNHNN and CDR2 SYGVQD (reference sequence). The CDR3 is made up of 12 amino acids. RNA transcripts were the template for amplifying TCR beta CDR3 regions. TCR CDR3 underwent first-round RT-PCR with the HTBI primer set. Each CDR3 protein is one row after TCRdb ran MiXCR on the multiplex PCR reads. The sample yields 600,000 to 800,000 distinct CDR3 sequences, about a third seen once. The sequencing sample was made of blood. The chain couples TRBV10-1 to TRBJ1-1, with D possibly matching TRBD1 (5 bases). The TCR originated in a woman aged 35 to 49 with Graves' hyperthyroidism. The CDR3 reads CASTQDSREASF. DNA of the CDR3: TGCGCCAGCACACAAGACAGCCGAGAAGCTTCCTTT.